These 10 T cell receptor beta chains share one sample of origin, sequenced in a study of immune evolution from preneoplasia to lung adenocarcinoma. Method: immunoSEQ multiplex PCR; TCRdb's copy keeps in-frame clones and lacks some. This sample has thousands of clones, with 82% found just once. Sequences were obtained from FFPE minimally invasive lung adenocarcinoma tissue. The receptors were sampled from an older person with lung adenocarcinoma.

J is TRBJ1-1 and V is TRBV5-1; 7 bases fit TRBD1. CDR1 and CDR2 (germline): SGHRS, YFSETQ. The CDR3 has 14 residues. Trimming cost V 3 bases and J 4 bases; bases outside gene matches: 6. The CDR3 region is CASSWTTGATEAFF. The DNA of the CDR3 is TGCGCCAGCAGCTGGACCACAGGGGCCACTGAAGCTTTCTTT.

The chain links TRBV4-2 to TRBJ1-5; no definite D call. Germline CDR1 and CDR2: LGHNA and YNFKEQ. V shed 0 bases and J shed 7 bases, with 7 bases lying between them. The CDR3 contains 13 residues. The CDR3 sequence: CASSQDRVQPQHF. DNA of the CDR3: TGTGCCAGCAGCCAAGATCGGGTCCAGCCCCAGCATTTT.

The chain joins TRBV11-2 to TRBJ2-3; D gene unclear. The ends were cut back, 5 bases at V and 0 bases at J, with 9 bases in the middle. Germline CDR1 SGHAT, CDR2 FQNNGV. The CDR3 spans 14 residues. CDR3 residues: CASSRAFSTDTQYF. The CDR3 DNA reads TGTGCCAGCAGCCGAGCTTTTAGCACAGATACGCAGTATTTT.

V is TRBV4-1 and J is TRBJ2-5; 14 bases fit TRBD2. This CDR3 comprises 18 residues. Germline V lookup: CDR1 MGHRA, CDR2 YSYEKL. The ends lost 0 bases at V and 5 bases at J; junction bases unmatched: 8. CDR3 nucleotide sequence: TGCGCCAGCAGCCAAGAAGAGACTAGCGGGGGGGAGAGGGAGACCCAGTACTTC. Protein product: CASSQEETSGGERETQYF.

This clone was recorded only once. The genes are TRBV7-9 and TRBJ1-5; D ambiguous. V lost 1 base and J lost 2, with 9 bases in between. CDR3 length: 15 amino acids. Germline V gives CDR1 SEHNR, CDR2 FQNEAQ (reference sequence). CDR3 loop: CASSLVGGGNQPQHF. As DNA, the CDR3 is TGTGCCAGCAGCTTAGTGGGCGGTGGCAATCAGCCCCAGCATTTT.

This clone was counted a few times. The CDR3, as DNA: TGTGCCAGCAGCTTAGATGGACTAAGCGAGCAGTACTTC. As protein: CASSLDGLSEQYF. This chain uses TRBV11-3 with TRBJ2-7; TRBD2 might be the D (6 bases). The CDR3 consists of 13 residues. CDR1 is SGHNT and CDR2 is YENEEA in the germline V gene. The ends were cut back, 0 bases at V and 6 bases at J, with 9 bases in the middle.

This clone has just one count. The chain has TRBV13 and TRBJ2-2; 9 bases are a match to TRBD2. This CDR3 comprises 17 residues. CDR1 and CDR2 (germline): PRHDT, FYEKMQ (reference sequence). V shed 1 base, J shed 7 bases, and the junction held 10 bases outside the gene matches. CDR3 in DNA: TGTGCCAGCAGCTTAGCCCGGCGGGGGGGCCAAGACGGGGAGCTGTTTTTT. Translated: CASSLARRGGQDGELFF.

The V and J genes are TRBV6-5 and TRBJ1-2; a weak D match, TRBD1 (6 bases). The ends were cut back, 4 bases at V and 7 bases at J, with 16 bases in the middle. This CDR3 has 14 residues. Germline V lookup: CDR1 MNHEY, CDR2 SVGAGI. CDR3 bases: TGTGCCAGCAGTTTTCAGGGGCGCAAGGCTGGCTACACCTTC. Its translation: CASSFQGRKAGYTF.

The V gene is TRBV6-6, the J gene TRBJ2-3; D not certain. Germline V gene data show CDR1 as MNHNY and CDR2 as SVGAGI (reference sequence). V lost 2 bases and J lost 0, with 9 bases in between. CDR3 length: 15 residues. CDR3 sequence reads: CASSYGLGSTDTQYF. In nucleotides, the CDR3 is TGTGCCAGCAGTTACGGATTAGGTAGCACAGATACGCAGTATTTT.

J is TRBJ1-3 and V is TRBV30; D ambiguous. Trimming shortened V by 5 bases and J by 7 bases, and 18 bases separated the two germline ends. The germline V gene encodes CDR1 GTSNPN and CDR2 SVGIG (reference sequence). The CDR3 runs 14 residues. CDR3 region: CAWVDGSFRNTIYF. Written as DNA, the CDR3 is TGTGCCTGGGTTGATGGATCATTTCGTAACACCATATATTTT.